These T cell receptor beta chains were read from a single sample in a study of blood T cell repertoires in COVID-19. TCRdb's copy holds only in-frame clones and misses some; the assay was immunoSEQ multiplex PCR. The top ten hold approximately 2% of the sample, which has over 120,000 clones, more than 60% seen once. The sample comprised peripheral blood. The receptors come from a woman in her sixties with acute or convalescent COVID-19. Both conserved end residues are trimmed from each CDR3. Each record gives: CDR3 protein, V gene.

AISDRGNQPQH,TRBV10-3
ASSDRRGGSSYEQY,TRBV28
ASSLVGLANEQF,TRBV7-2
ASSQGLAGTDTQY,TRBV7-3
ACRSRPKTAVGYT,TRBV30
ASSGRGLAENIQY,TRBV4-1
ASSESGIIQNKAF,TRBV10-2
SASTGSNYGYT,TRBV20-1
SIVGLITDTQY,TRBV29-1
ASSGGQGHEQY,TRBV2
ASSDRTTSRVGLETQY,TRBV6-1
ASSFAPGQPSEAF,TRBV5-1
ASSSIQAVSATNYGYT,TRBV7-9
ASSFEDRGHQPQH,TRBV5-8
ASKDRTSGSPEQF,TRBV28
ASFSANSYNEQF,TRBV28
ASSVNRGYTEAF,TRBV27
ASSLASGLRSYTGELF,TRBV7-9
ASSQKPTGYEQY,TRBV3-1/TRBV3-2
ASSLASEEGEQY,TRBV5-1
SVVGGRNTEAF,TRBV29-1
ASTTSGGYNEQF,TRBV5-1
ASSVEGRRTGELF,TRBV9
ASSQGDPTTNSYNEQF,TRBV3-1/TRBV3-2
ASRARGVAQY,TRBV2
ASSAGGQGAYEQY,TRBV9